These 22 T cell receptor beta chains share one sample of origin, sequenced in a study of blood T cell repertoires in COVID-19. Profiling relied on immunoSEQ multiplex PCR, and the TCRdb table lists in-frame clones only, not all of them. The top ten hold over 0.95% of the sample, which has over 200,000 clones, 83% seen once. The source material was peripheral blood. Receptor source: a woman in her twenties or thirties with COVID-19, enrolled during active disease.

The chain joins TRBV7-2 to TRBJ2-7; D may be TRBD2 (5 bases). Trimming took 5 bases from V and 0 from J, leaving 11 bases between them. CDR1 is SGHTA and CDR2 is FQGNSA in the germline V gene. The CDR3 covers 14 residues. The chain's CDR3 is CASSTGLSSYEQYF. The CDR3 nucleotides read TGTGCCAGCAGCACCGGACTCAGCTCCTACGAGCAGTACTTC.

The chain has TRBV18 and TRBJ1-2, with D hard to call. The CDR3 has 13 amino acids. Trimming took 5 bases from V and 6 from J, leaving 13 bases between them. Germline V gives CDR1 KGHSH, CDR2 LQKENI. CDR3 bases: TGTGCCAGCTCATCGGCACAGACGGATGGCTACACCTTC. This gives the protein CASSSAQTDGYTF.

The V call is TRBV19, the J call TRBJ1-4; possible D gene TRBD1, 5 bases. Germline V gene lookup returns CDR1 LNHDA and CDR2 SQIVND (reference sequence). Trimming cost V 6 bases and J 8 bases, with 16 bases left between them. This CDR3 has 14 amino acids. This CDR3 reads CASSEGGGGEKLFF. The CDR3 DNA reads TGTGCCAGTAGCGAAGGTGGGGGAGGGGAAAAACTGTTTTTT.

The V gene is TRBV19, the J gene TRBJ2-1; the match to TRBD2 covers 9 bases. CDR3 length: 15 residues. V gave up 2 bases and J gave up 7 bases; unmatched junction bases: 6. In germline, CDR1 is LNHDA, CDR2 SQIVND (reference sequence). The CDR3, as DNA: TGTGCCAGTAGTATATACGCGGGGGGGCCAAATGAGCAGTTCTTC. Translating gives CASSIYAGGPNEQFF.

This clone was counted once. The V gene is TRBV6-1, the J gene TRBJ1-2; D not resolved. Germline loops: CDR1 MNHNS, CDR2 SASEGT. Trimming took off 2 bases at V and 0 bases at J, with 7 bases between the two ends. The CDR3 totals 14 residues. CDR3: CASSEHGANYGYTF. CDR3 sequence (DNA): TGTGCCAGCAGTGAACACGGAGCTAACTATGGCTACACCTTC.

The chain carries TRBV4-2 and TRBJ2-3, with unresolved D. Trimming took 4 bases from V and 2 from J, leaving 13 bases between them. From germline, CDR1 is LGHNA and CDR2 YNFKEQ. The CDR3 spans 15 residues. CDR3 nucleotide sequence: TGTGCCAGCAGCCCAAGTGGAGTTGACACAGATACGCAGTATTTT. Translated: CASSPSGVDTDTQYF.

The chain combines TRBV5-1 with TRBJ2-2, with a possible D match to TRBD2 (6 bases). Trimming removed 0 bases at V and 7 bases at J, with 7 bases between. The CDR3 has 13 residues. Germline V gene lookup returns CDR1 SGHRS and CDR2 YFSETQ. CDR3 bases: TGCGCCAGCAGCTTGGCGGAGGGCGGGGAGCTGTTTTTT. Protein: CASSLAEGGELFF.

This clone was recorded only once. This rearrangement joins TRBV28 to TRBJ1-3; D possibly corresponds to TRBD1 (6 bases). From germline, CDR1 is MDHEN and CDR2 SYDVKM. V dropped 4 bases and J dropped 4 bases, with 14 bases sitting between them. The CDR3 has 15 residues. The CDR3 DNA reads TGTGCCAGCAGTTCTCAGGGGCGAGGAGGAAACACCATATATTTT. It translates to CASSSQGRGGNTIYF.

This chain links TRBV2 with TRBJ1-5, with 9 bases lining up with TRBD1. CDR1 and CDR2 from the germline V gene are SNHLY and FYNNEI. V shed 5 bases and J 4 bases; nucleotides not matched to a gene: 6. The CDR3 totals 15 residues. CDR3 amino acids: CASSPGQGMNQPQHF. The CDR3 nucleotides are TGTGCCAGCAGTCCGGGACAGGGTATGAATCAGCCCCAGCATTTT.

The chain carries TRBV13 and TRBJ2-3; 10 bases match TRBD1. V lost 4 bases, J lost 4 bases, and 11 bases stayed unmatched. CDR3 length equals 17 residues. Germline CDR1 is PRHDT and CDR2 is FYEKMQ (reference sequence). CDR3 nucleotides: TGTGCCAGCAGCTCAGGACAGGGGGTATTTGGAGCAGATACGCAGTATTTT. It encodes CASSSGQGVFGADTQYF.

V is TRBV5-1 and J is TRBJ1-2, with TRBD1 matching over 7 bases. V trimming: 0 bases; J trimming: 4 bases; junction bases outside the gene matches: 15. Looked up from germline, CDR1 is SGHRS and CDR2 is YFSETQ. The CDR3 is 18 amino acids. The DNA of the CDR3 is TGCGCCAGCAGCTTGGTGCCGACAGGGACGTCTTTCTCCTATGGCTACACCTTC. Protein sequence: CASSLVPTGTSFSYGYTF. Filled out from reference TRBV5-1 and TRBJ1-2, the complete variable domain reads KAGVTQTPRYLIKTRGQQVTLSCSPISGHRSVSWYQQTPGQGLQFLFEYFSETQRNKGNFPGRFSGRQFSNSRSEMNVSTLELGDSALYLCASSLVPTGTSFSYGYTFGSGTRLTVV.

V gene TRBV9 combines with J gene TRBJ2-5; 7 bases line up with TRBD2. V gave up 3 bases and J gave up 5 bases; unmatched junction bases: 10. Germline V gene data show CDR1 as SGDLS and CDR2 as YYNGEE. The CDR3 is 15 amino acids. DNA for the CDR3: TGTGCCAGCAGCGAGGCCGGCGGAGCGGGGGAGACCCAGTACTTC. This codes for CASSEAGGAGETQYF.

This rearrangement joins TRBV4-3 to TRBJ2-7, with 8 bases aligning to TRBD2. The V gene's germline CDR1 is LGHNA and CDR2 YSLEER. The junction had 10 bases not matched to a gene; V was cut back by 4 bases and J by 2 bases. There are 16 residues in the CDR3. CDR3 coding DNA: TGCGCCAGCAGCCCCACACGGGGGGGTTACCCCTACGAGCAGTACTTC. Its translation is CASSPTRGGYPYEQYF.

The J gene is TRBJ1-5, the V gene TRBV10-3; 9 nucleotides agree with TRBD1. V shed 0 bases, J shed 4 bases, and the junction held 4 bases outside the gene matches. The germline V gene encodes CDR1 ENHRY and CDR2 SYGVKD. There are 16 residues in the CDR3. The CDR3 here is CAISESTGGGNQPQHF. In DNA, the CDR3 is TGTGCCATCAGTGAGTCGACAGGGGGGGGGAATCAGCCCCAGCATTTT.

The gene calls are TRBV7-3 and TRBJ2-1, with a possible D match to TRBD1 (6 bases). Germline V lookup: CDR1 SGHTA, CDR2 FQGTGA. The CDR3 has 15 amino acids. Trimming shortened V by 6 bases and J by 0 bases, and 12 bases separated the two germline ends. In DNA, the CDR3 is TGTGCCAGCAGTTCGTCAGGGGTCTCCTACAATGAGCAGTTCTTC. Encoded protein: CASSSSGVSYNEQFF. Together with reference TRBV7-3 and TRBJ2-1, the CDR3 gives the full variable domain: GAGVSQTPSNKVTEKGKYVELRCDPISGHTALYWYRQSLGQGPEFLIYFQGTGAADDSGLPNDRFFAVRPEGSVSTLKIQRTERGDSAVYLCASSSSGVSYNEQFFGPGTRLTVL.

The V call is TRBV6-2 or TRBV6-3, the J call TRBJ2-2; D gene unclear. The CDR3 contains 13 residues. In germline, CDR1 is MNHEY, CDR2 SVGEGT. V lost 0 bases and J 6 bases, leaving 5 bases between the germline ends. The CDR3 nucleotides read TGTGCCAGCAGTTACTCGACTTCCGGGGAGCTGTTTTTT. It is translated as CASSYSTSGELFF.

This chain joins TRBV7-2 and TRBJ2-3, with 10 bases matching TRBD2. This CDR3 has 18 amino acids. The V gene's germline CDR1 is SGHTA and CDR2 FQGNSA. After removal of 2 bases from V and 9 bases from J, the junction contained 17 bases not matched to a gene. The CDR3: CASSLKLAGVTAQGTQYF. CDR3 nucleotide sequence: TGTGCCAGCAGCTTAAAGCTAGCGGGGGTGACGGCACAGGGGACGCAGTATTTT.

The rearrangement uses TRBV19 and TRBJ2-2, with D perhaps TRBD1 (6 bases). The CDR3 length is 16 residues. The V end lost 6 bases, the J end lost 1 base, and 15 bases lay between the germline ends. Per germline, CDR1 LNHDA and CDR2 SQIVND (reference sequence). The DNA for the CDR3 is TGTGCCAGTAGGCACCGCTTACAGGGGAACACCGGGGAGCTGTTTTTT. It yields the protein CASRHRLQGNTGELFF.

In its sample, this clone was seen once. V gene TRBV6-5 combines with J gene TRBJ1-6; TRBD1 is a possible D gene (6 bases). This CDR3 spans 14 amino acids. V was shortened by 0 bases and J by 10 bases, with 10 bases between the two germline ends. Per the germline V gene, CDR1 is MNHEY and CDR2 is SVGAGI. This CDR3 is CASSYSGATSPLHF. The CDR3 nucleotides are TGTGCCAGCAGTTACTCGGGGGCGACCTCACCCCTCCACTTT.

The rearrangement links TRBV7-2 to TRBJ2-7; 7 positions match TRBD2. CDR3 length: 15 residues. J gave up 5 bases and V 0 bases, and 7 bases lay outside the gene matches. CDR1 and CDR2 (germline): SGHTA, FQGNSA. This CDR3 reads CASSLAGGKVNEQYF. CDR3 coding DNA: TGTGCCAGCAGCTTAGCGGGAGGGAAGGTCAACGAGCAGTACTTC. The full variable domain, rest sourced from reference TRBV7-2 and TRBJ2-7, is GAGVSQSPSNKVTEKGKDVELRCDPISGHTALYWYRQSLGQGLEFLIYFQGNSAPDKSGLPSDRFSAERTGGSVSTLTIQRTQQEDSAVYLCASSLAGGKVNEQYFGPGTRLTVT.

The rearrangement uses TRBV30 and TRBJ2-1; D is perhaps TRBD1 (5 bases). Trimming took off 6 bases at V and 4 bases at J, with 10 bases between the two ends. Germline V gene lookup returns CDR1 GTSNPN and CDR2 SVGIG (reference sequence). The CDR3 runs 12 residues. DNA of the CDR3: TGTGCCTGCAGAGCAGGGTACAATGAGCAGTTCTTC. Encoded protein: CACRAGYNEQFF.

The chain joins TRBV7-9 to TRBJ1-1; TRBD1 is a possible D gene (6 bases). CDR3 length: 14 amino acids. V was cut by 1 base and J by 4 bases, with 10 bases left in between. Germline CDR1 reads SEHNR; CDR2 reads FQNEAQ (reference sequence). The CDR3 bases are TGTGCCAGCAGCTTAGAGGGAGGGGGCACTGAAGCTTTCTTT. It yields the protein CASSLEGGGTEAFF.